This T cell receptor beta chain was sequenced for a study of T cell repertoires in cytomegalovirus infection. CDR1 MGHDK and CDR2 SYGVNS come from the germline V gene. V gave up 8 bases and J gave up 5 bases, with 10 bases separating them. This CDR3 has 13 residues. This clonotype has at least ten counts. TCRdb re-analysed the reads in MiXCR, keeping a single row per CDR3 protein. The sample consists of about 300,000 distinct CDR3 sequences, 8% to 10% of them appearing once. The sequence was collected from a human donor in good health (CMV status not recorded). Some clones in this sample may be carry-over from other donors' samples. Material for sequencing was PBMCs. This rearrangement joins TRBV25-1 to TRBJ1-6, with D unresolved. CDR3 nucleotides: TGTGCCAGCCAGTTCACAGATAATTCACCCCTCCACTTT. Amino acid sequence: CASQFTDNSPLHF.